The rows below give T cell receptor beta chains drawn from one sample of a study of blood T cell repertoires in COVID-19. Assay: immunoSEQ multiplex PCR; the TCRdb copy retains only in-frame clones and omits some. The repertoire holds about 120,000 clones, with 87% as singletons. Source material: peripheral blood. The receptors shown here come from a woman between 50 and 59 years old with acute or convalescent COVID-19. The CDR3 runs from the conserved cysteine through the conserved F or W. A D gene is named only where the DNA matches it firmly. Size is stated for part of the rows, as once, few or many counts, or as a class when the clone is expanded.

v_gene	abundance	j_gene	d_gene	CDR3nt	CDR3aa
TRBV7-2	.	TRBJ2-3	TRBD2	TGTGCCAGCAGCTTAGAAACTAGCGGGCCTACGCAGTATTTT	CASSLETSGPTQYF
TRBV7-6	.	TRBJ2-7	TRBD1	TGTGCCAGCAGCCCACTTGGGACAGGAGCCTACGAGCAGTACTTC	CASSPLGTGAYEQYF
TRBV18	.	TRBJ1-5	TRBD1	TGTGCCAGCTCGCGGGACAGGGGATATCAGCCCCAGCATTTT	CASSRDRGYQPQHF
TRBV7-3	.	TRBJ2-3	TRBD2	TGTGCCAGCAGCTTTAGCGGGGGGGCCATAGATACGCAGTATTTT	CASSFSGGAIDTQYF
TRBV5-8	.	TRBJ1-2	TRBD1	TGTGCCAGCAGCGCGACAGGGACGAACTATGGCTACACCTTC	CASSATGTNYGYTF
TRBV19	few	TRBJ2-1	TRBD2	TGTGCCAGTAGTATTCTAGCGGGGGGGCTTGAGCAGTTCTTC	CASSILAGGLEQFF
TRBV5-1	.	TRBJ1-2	TRBD1	TGCGCCAGCAGCTTGGCTCCAGGGGGGCATGACTACACCTTC	CASSLAPGGHDYTF
TRBV27	.	TRBJ2-2	.	TGTGCCAGCAGCCCGAGGTTAGGTTATAACACCGGGGAGCTGTTTTTT	CASSPRLGYNTGELFF
TRBV19	.	TRBJ2-7	.	TGTGCCAGTAGTATTCAAGGACAGAGCTACGAGCAGTACTTC	CASSIQGQSYEQYF
TRBV7-9	.	TRBJ1-1	.	TGTGCCAGCAGCCCGACCGGGGGTGGAACTGAAGCTTTCTTT	CASSPTGGGTEAFF
TRBV9	.	TRBJ2-7	TRBD1	TGTGCCAGCAGCTCGGGACAGGGGAGCGCCTTGTTCTACGAGCAGTACTTC	CASSSGQGSALFYEQYF
TRBV10-1	.	TRBJ1-5	.	TGCGCCAGCAGTGAGTCGGGGGGTCAGCCCCAGCATTTT	CASSESGGQPQHF
TRBV19	.	TRBJ2-3	TRBD2	TGTGCCACCTCGCTCGGGACTAGCGGGAGCACAGATACGCAGTATTTT	CATSLGTSGSTDTQYF
TRBV20-1	.	TRBJ2-7	.	TGCAGTGCCCGCCGGGGGTTCGAGCAGTACTTC	CSARRGFEQYF
TRBV2	.	TRBJ2-7	TRBD1	TGTGCCAGCAGCCGGACAGGGCTTCTCTTTGGTGGCGAGCAGTACTTC	CASSRTGLLFGGEQYF
TRBV12-3/TRBV12-4	.	TRBJ2-5	.	TGTGCCAGCAGTTGGGCTCCCCAGGAGACCCAGTACTTC	CASSWAPQETQYF
TRBV27	.	TRBJ2-6	TRBD1	TGTGCCAGCAGGGACAGGGGAGGTTCTGGGGCCAACGTCCTGACTTTC	CASRDRGGSGANVLTF
TRBV6-5	few	TRBJ2-4	.	TGTGCCAGCAGCCGACAGGGACTAGCCAAAAACATTCAGTACTTC	CASSRQGLAKNIQYF
TRBV11-2	.	TRBJ2-1	.	TGTGCCAGCAGCTTATCCGGGGGTCCAAGGAATGAGCAGTTCTTC	CASSLSGGPRNEQFF
TRBV3-1/TRBV3-2	.	TRBJ2-3	TRBD2	TGTGCCAGCACCAAAGAGGGGCGGGGGGGGACAGATACGCAGTATTTT	CASTKEGRGGTDTQYF
TRBV7-6	.	TRBJ1-4	TRBD1	TGTGCCAGCAGCGGGGGGACAGGGGGAAATGAAAAACTGTTTTTT	CASSGGTGGNEKLFF
TRBV6-5	.	TRBJ2-2	TRBD2	TGTGCCAGCAGGACTAGCGGGAGGAGGGCCGGGGAGCTGTTTTTT	CASRTSGRRAGELFF
TRBV7-9	few	TRBJ2-7	TRBD2	TGTGCCAGCAGAGCCACTAGCGGAACCTACGAGCAGTACTTC	CASRATSGTYEQYF
TRBV10-2	.	TRBJ1-5	TRBD1	TGCGCCAGCAGGCGTGGACAGGGTGAGCAGCCCCAGCATTTT	CASRRGQGEQPQHF
TRBV7-8	few	TRBJ1-2	TRBD1	TGTGCCAGCAGCTTAGCTTCCGGGACAGGGTTACCCGATCTGCGTGGCTACACCTTC	CASSLASGTGLPDLRGYTF
TRBV3-1/TRBV3-2	once	TRBJ2-1	TRBD2	TGTGCCAGCAGCCAAGAGAGTCTAGCGGGAGGGATGTCCTACAATGAGCAGTTCTTC	CASSQESLAGGMSYNEQFF
TRBV11-3	.	TRBJ2-3	TRBD2	TGTGCCAGCAGCCCGGGGGGGCTAGCCACAGATACGCAGTATTTT	CASSPGGLATDTQYF
TRBV7-2	.	TRBJ1-2	TRBD1	TGTGCCAGCAGCCCTAAACAGGGGGAGGATGGCTACACCTTC	CASSPKQGEDGYTF
TRBV29-1	.	TRBJ1-3	.	TGCAGCGTTGAACAGGGTTTGGGTGGAAACACCATATATTTT	CSVEQGLGGNTIYF
TRBV4-3	.	TRBJ2-1	TRBD2	TGCGCCAGCAGCCAAGAGCCAGCGGGGTCCTACAATGAGCAGTTCTTC	CASSQEPAGSYNEQFF
TRBV6-4	.	TRBJ2-3	.	TGTGCCAGCAGTGACTCTGCCACTAGGGATACGCAGTATTTT	CASSDSATRDTQYF
TRBV11-2	.	TRBJ2-1	TRBD2	TGTGCCAGCAGCTTAGGCACTAGCGCGTACAATGAGCAGTTCTTC	CASSLGTSAYNEQFF
TRBV7-2	.	TRBJ2-7	TRBD2	TGTGCCAGCAGCTCCGTTAGACTAGCGGGGGTAAGCTCCTACGAGCAGTACTTC	CASSSVRLAGVSSYEQYF
TRBV7-2	.	TRBJ1-2	.	TGTGCCAGCAGCCCCCACCCCCGAGGGCCTCGAGAAGGCTATGGCTACACCTTC	CASSPHPRGPREGYGYTF
TRBV7-9	.	TRBJ2-7	.	TGTGCCAGCAGCTTAAGTCTAGCTCCCCACGAGCAGTACTTC	CASSLSLAPHEQYF
TRBV6-6	.	TRBJ2-7	TRBD2	TGTGCCAGCAGTTACTCCCGCACTAGCGGGACCTACGAGCAGTACTTC	CASSYSRTSGTYEQYF
TRBV5-6	.	TRBJ2-3	.	TGTGCCAGCAGCTTGGCAGCGGACCGCACAGATACGCAGTATTTT	CASSLAADRTDTQYF
TRBV6-5	few	TRBJ1-5	TRBD1	TGTGCCAGCAGCCGGGACAGCCTCAATCAGCCCCAGCATTTT	CASSRDSLNQPQHF
TRBV2	.	TRBJ2-6	.	TGTGCCAGCAGTGAGGCGCAGGGAGGCTCTGGGGCCAACGTCCTGACTTTC	CASSEAQGGSGANVLTF
TRBV15	once	TRBJ2-2	TRBD1	TGTGCCACCAGCAGAGACAGGGGGCGCACCGGGGAGCTGTTTTTT	CATSRDRGRTGELFF
TRBV30	.	TRBJ1-5	TRBD1	TGTGCCTGGAGGCGACAGGGAAATAGCAATCAGCCCCAGCATTTT	CAWRRQGNSNQPQHF
TRBV2	.	TRBJ1-2	TRBD1	TGTGCCAGCAGTGTCCAGACAGGGGGCAGAGGCTACACCTTC	CASSVQTGGRGYTF